The next 11 T cell receptor beta chains were all read from a single sample in a study of regulatory T cells in long-lasting Graves disease. Described time point: persistent/refractory GD, antithyroid drugs over 5 years with positive TRAb. RNA extracted from PBMCs served as the sequencing template. Construction of the TCR beta libraries employed iRepertoire HTBI primers in conjunction with Arm-PCR of CDR3 regions. TCRdb reprocessed the multiplex PCR reads via MiXCR and lists one record per CDR3 protein. The data show over 350,000 distinct CDR3 sequences, more than 20% seen once. The starting material was peripheral blood mononuclear cells (PBMCs), obtained when the disease was refractory, from a patient treated with antithyroid drugs. The receptor source for this set is a female donor with Graves disease.

There are many counts of this clonotype. The genes are TRBV7-2 and TRBJ1-1; no definite D call. Trimming left V 1 base short and J 6 bases short, with 12 bases between. Germline assignment: CDR1 SGHTA and CDR2 FQGNSA. The CDR3 extends over 14 amino acids. Here the CDR3 DNA reads TGTGCCAGCAGCTTAGGGATTTTTAACCCTGAAGCTTTCTTT. Translated: CASSLGIFNPEAFF.

The chain uses TRBV5-4 and TRBJ1-1; the D is unclear. This CDR3 comprises 16 residues. Trimming took 0 bases from V and 1 from J, leaving 13 bases between them. CDR1 is SGHNT, CDR2 YYREEE, per germline (reference sequence). This CDR3 reads CASSLGSPQKNTEAFF. The DNA of the CDR3 is TGTGCCAGCAGCTTGGGGTCACCCCAGAAGAACACTGAAGCTTTCTTT.

This clonotype was seen a few times. The V and J genes are TRBV27 and TRBJ1-6; TRBD1 might be the D (6 bases). The ends were cut back, 0 bases at V and 8 bases at J, with 11 bases in the middle. Germline-derived CDR1 and CDR2 are MNHEY and SMNVEV (reference sequence). CDR3 length: 15 residues. CDR3 bases: TGTGCCAGCAGTTTATCTGGGGGCGTATATTCACCCCTCCACTTT. Translated: CASSLSGGVYSPLHF.

This clonotype occurred a few times. The gene calls are TRBV20-1 and TRBJ2-5; 10 positions agree with TRBD2. The germline CDR1 and CDR2 sequences are DFQATT and SNEGSKA (reference sequence). The V gene end was trimmed by 2 bases and the J gene end by 2 bases; junction bases not matched to a gene: 2. The CDR3 has 14 amino acids. The CDR3 spells CSARLLAGQETQYF. The CDR3 DNA reads TGCAGTGCTAGATTACTAGCGGGACAAGAGACCCAGTACTTC.

This clonotype was recorded at least ten times. The junction departs from the called germline gene at one end, perhaps through a read error. J is TRBJ2-7 and V is TRBV11-1, with 13 nucleotides matching TRBD2. Per the germline V gene, CDR1 is SGHAT and CDR2 is FQDESV (reference sequence). The CDR3 spans 17 residues. CDR3 protein: CASSLGTSGTANYEQHF. CDR3 sequence (DNA): TGTGCCAGCAGCTTGGGGACTAGCGGGACAGCTAACTACGAGCAGCACTTC.

A single count supports this clonotype. V is TRBV4-3 and J is TRBJ1-5; 7 nucleotides match TRBD1. J was trimmed by 2 bases and V by 4 bases; bases with no gene match: 8. The CDR3 runs 16 residues. The V gene's germline CDR1 is LGHNA and CDR2 YSLEER. The CDR3 coding sequence is TGCGCCAGCAGCCCTGACCCCGGACAGGGCAATCAGCCCCAGCATTTT. This gives the protein CASSPDPGQGNQPQHF.

V and J are TRBV6-2 or TRBV6-3 and TRBJ1-2, with TRBD1 matching over 10 bases. V trimming: 5 bases; J trimming: 5 bases; junction bases outside the gene matches: 5. The CDR3 runs to 14 residues. CDR1 and CDR2 from the germline V gene are MNHEY and SVGEGT. The CDR3 region has the DNA TGTGCCAGCAGTAAGGGGGACAGGGGATATGGCTACACCTTC. This codes for CASSKGDRGYGYTF.

The chain links TRBV7-2 to TRBJ1-6; 8 nucleotides line up with TRBD1. Germline V gives CDR1 SGHTA, CDR2 FQGNSA. V lost 1 base, J lost 7 bases, and 3 bases stayed unmatched. The CDR3 contains 15 residues. CDR3 residues: CASSLVAGGNSPLHF. In nucleotides, the CDR3 is TGTGCCAGCAGCTTAGTAGCAGGGGGCAATTCACCCCTCCACTTT.

V and J are TRBV20-1 and TRBJ2-5, with 13 nucleotides matching TRBD2. The germline V gene encodes CDR1 DFQATT and CDR2 SNEGSKA (reference sequence). V shed 6 bases and J 5 bases; nucleotides not matched to a gene: 9. The CDR3 totals 15 residues. CDR3 residues: CSARTSGSRGETQYF. As DNA, the CDR3 is TGCAGTGCCAGGACTAGCGGGAGCAGGGGGGAGACCCAGTACTTC.

Only a few counts were recorded for this clonotype. This rearrangement joins TRBV24-1 to TRBJ2-1; a weak D match, TRBD2 (5 bases). Trimming cost V 3 bases and J 8 bases, with 10 bases left between them. Germline CDR1 reads KGHDR; CDR2 reads SFDVKD. The CDR3 contains 13 residues. The CDR3 coding sequence is TGTGCCACCAGTGATCCGGAGGTAGATGAGCAGTTCTTC. This translates into CATSDPEVDEQFF.

V gene TRBV12-3 or TRBV12-4 combines with J gene TRBJ2-1; no firm D call. The CDR3 contains 15 residues. V dropped 10 bases and J dropped 2 bases, with 18 bases sitting between them. The CDR3 DNA reads as TGTGCCATTAAGTCCGCAGACCCGGCCTACAATGAGCAGTTCTTC. Translation gives CAIKSADPAYNEQFF.